This T cell receptor (beta chain) stems from a study of T cells in Graves' hyperthyroidism and ophthalmopathy. The V gene lost 8 bases and the J gene lost 7 bases, with 26 bases spanning the gap. The CDR3 has 17 residues. Germline V CDR1 and CDR2: PRHDT, FYEKMQ (reference sequence). Amplification yielded TCR beta CDR3 regions, with RNA transcripts as the source. HTBI primers were employed in a first-round RT-PCR of the TCR CDR3. A single record per CDR3 protein comes from TCRdb applying MiXCR to the multiplex PCR reads. The top ten clones hold roughly 18% of a sample with hundreds of thousands of distinct CDR3 sequences, under 20% of them seen once. The table lists this clonotype with a few counts.

Sequencing was performed on blood. This TCR was sampled from a woman between 18 and 29 years old with Graves' ophthalmopathy. J is TRBJ1-4 and V is TRBV13; D unresolved. CDR3 DNA: TGTGCCAGCGCCATTGGAGGGTTGGGAGGGAAAGGTGAAAAACTGTTTTTT. This translates into CASAIGGLGGKGEKLFF. The whole variable domain, remainder taken from reference TRBV13 and TRBJ1-4, is AAGVIQSPRHLIKEKRETATLKCYPIPRHDTVYWYQQGPGQDPQFLISFYEKMQSDKGSIPDRFSAQQFSDYHSELNMSSLELGDSALYFCASAIGGLGGKGEKLFFGSGTQLSVL.